The TCR beta chain described here comes from a study of T-cell reconstitution after alpha-beta-depleted transplantation in children. The germline CDR1 and CDR2 sequences are MNHEY and SMNVEV (reference sequence). The V gene end was trimmed by 4 bases and the J gene end by 7 bases; junction bases not matched to a gene: 9. The CDR3 runs to 17 residues. The TCRbeta library was prepared with unique molecular identifiers. TCRdb processed the PCR reads anew with MiXCR; each CDR3 protein has one entry. The data contain roughly 500,000 distinct CDR3 sequences, approximately 29% of them singletons. This clonotype has more than one count but fewer than ten.

This chain links TRBV27 with TRBJ2-2; 13 positions agree with TRBD2. The sequence came from a human donor who donated a stem cell graft to a child with aplastic anemia. The sequenced sample was PBMCs from the stem cell graft donor, obtained from the stem cell graft. This CDR3 reads CASSSIRTSGSNGELFF. The CDR3 DNA sequence: TGTGCCAGCAGTTCGATCCGGACTAGCGGGAGTAACGGGGAGCTGTTTTTT.